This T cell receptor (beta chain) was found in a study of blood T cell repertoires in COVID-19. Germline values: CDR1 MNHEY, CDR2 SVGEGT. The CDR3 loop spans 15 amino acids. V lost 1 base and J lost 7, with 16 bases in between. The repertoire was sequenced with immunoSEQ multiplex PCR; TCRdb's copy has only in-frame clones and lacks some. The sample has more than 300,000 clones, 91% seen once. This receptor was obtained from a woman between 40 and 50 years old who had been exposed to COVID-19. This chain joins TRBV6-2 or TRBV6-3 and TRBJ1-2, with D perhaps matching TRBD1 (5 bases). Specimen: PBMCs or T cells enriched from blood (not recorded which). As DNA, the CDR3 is TGTGCCAGCAGTTACTTCCCAGGGTCCACCTTTGGCTACACCTTC. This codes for CASSYFPGSTFGYTF.